The next 18 T cell receptor beta chains were all read from a single sample in a study of siplizumab effects on memory and regulatory T cells (dated 2019 in TCRdb). Libraries were constructed by the immunoSEQ multiplex PCR assay. TCRdb carries this immuneACCESS record with in-frame sequences only. Its versions omit some clonotypes, under half of them owing to an unresolved V gene in the studies checked, with the rest unexplained. Recorded for this sample are nearly 85,000 clones; approximately 88% of them occurred a single time. The ten largest clones capture around 1.6% of the sample. The sequenced sample was Tregs sorted from blood. Receptor source: a human donor in good health.

The CDR3 here is CASSLAGPTQYF. The CDR3 coding sequence is TGTGCCAGCAGCTTAGCGGGCCCGACCCAGTACTTC. This chain joins TRBV7-2 and TRBJ2-5; D is unresolved. This CDR3 has 12 amino acids. Trimming left V 0 bases short and J 7 bases short, with 6 bases between. Germline CDR1 SGHTA, CDR2 FQGNSA.

The V and J genes are TRBV6-1 and TRBJ2-7; TRBD1 is a possible D gene (5 bases). Trimming shortened V by 8 bases and J by 0 bases, and 11 bases separated the two germline ends. Germline V gene sequence: CDR1 MNHNS, CDR2 SASEGT. CDR3 length: 13 amino acids. CDR3 residues: CASRQGPSYEQYF. The CDR3, as DNA: TGTGCCAGCCGGCAGGGTCCCTCCTACGAGCAGTACTTC.

The gene calls are TRBV4-2 and TRBJ1-1; possibly TRBD1 for D (6 bases). Trimming pared 4 bases from V and 5 bases from J, leaving 23 bases between. CDR1 and CDR2 from the germline V gene are LGHNA and YNFKEQ. The CDR3 has 17 residues. CDR3 in DNA: TGTGCCAGCAGCCCCAACCTGTTGGCACAGGGAGATACTGAAGCTTTCTTT. It translates to CASSPNLLAQGDTEAFF.

The V call is TRBV19, the J call TRBJ2-3, with 11 bases that match TRBD2. Germline lookup yields CDR1 LNHDA and CDR2 SQIVND (reference sequence). The junction had 3 bases not matched to a gene; V was cut back by 2 bases and J by 2 bases. This CDR3 comprises 16 residues. The CDR3 nucleotides are TGTGCCAGTAGTATACTGACTAGCGGGGACACAGATACGCAGTATTTT. This sequence encodes CASSILTSGDTDTQYF. The full variable domain, its missing parts supplied by reference TRBV19 and TRBJ2-3, is DGGITQSPKYLFRKEGQNVTLSCEQNLNHDAMYWYRQDPGQGLRLIYYSQIVNDFQKGDIAEGYSVSREKKESFPLTVTSAQKNPTAFYLCASSILTSGDTDTQYFGPGTRLTVL.

This clone has just a few counts. The chain couples TRBV6-5 to TRBJ1-5; 8 nucleotides match TRBD1. Germline V gives CDR1 MNHEY, CDR2 SVGAGI. The J segment lost 4 bases and the V segment lost 6 bases, leaving 8 bases of the junction unmatched. CDR3 size: 15 residues. The CDR3 DNA reads TGTGCCAGCAGGGACGGACAGGGATGGAATCAGCCCCAGCATTTT. Translation gives CASRDGQGWNQPQHF.

The chain couples TRBV6-1 to TRBJ2-2, with D unclear. The CDR3 runs 12 residues. Germline V lookup: CDR1 MNHNS, CDR2 SASEGT. Trimming removed 7 bases from V and 6 bases from J, with 9 bases in between. The CDR3 sequence: CASTLNAGELFF. CDR3 nucleotide sequence: TGTGCCAGCACCCTTAATGCCGGGGAGCTGTTTTTT.

This sequence joins TRBV6-5 and TRBJ1-2; D perhaps matches TRBD1 (6 bases). The length of the CDR3 is 13 residues. The germline gives CDR1 MNHEY, CDR2 SVGAGI. Trimming left V 6 bases short and J 4 bases short, with 12 bases between. The CDR3 nucleotides are TGTGCCAGCAGGGGCGGACAGCGCTATGGCTACACCTTC. It is translated as CASRGGQRYGYTF.

The chain combines TRBV19 with TRBJ2-3; the D call may be TRBD1 or TRBD2 (5 bases each). This CDR3 is 14 amino acids long. V was trimmed by 5 bases and J by 7 bases, leaving 16 bases between them. The germline CDR1 and CDR2 sequences are LNHDA and SQIVND (reference sequence). The DNA for the CDR3 is TGTGCCAGTAGTCCATTTCGGGGCGCATATACGCAGTATTTT. It yields the protein CASSPFRGAYTQYF.

This chain uses TRBV4-1 with TRBJ2-3; the D gene is possibly TRBD2 (6 bases). The germline gives CDR1 MGHRA, CDR2 YSYEKL. The ends were cut back, 1 base at V and 0 bases at J, with 14 bases in the middle. This CDR3 spans 17 amino acids. The CDR3 region is CASSQARLDLSTDTQYF. Written as DNA, the CDR3 is TGCGCCAGCAGCCAAGCTCGACTAGACCTTAGCACAGATACGCAGTATTTT.

The chain links TRBV12-5 to TRBJ1-5; D may be TRBD1 (6 bases). This CDR3 spans 14 amino acids. Trimming stripped 1 base from V and 4 bases from J, with 8 bases between. The germline CDR1 and CDR2 sequences are LGHNT and FRNRAP. CDR3 sequence: CASGLGDTNQPQHF. For the CDR3, the DNA is TGTGCTAGTGGTTTGGGGGACACTAATCAGCCCCAGCATTTT.

The chain uses TRBV10-3 and TRBJ1-5, with D possibly matching TRBD1 (6 bases). The CDR3 is 13 amino acids. In germline, CDR1 is ENHRY, CDR2 SYGVKD. Trimming left V 4 bases short and J 7 bases short, with 11 bases between. CDR3 nucleotide sequence: TGTGCCATCAGTGGCCTACAGGGCCAGCCCCAGCATTTT. It is translated as CAISGLQGQPQHF.

The genes are TRBV28 and TRBJ2-1; 9 bases match TRBD2. Per the germline V gene, CDR1 is MDHEN and CDR2 is SYDVKM. The CDR3 is 13 amino acids. With 7 bases clipped from V and 7 bases from J, the junction kept 5 bases outside the gene matches. CDR3 DNA sequence: TGTGCCAGCAACGGCGGGGGGGGAAATGAGCAGTTCTTC. Translated, it gives CASNGGGGNEQFF. Using reference TRBV28 and TRBJ2-1 for the parts outside the CDR3, the full variable domain is DVKVTQSSRYLVKRTGEKVFLECVQDMDHENMFWYRQDPGLGLRLIYFSYDVKMKEKGDIPEGYSVSREKKERFSLILESASTNQTSMYLCASNGGGGNEQFFGPGTRLTVL.

The chain is built from TRBV27 and TRBJ1-6, with D maybe TRBD1 (5 bases). Trimming removed 6 bases at V and 2 bases at J, with 14 bases between. The CDR3 consists of 16 residues. CDR1 MNHEY and CDR2 SMNVEV come from the germline V gene (reference sequence). In DNA form, the CDR3 reads TGTGCCAGCAGGATCCGTGGAGGGGCCTATAATTCACCCCTCCACTTT. Its protein is CASRIRGGAYNSPLHF.

V usage is TRBV7-9 and J usage is TRBJ2-1, with unresolved D. Germline loops: CDR1 SEHNR, CDR2 FQNEAQ (reference sequence). Trimming took off 1 base at V and 1 base at J, with 11 bases between the two ends. The CDR3 runs to 16 residues. CDR3 sequence reads: CASSLEFSRSYNEQFF. CDR3 sequence (DNA): TGTGCCAGCAGCTTAGAATTTTCACGATCCTACAATGAGCAGTTCTTC.

The J gene is TRBJ1-2, the V gene TRBV19; 10 bases line up with TRBD1. V dropped 10 bases and J dropped 8; count of bases not matched to a gene: 13. Germline CDR1 is LNHDA and CDR2 is SQIVND (reference sequence). There are 14 residues in the CDR3. For the CDR3, the DNA is TGTGCCATAAGACCGGGACAGGGGCCGGGGGGCTACACCTTC. This encodes CAIRPGQGPGGYTF.

This clone was picked up one time. This chain connects TRBV28 to TRBJ1-1; D ambiguous. Per germline, CDR1 MDHEN and CDR2 SYDVKM. The CDR3 has 16 amino acids. Between the trimmed V and J ends, which lost 6 bases and 1 base, there was a span of 18 bases. CDR3 sequence reads: CASSRSSGSGNTEAFF. In nucleotides, the CDR3 is TGTGCCAGCAGCCGTTCCTCAGGTTCGGGGAACACTGAAGCTTTCTTT.

The chain uses TRBV18 and TRBJ2-5; tentatively, D is TRBD2 (5 bases). CDR3 length equals 11 residues. Germline V gene sequence: CDR1 KGHSH, CDR2 LQKENI. Deletions cut 6 bases from V and 4 bases from J, with 6 bases between. CDR3 nucleotide sequence: TGTGCCAGCTCCCTAGCAGAGACCCAGTACTTC. Translation: CASSLAETQYF.

The chain links TRBV27 to TRBJ1-1; D gene ambiguous. The length of the CDR3 is 14 residues. V gave up 5 bases and J gave up 6 bases, with 16 bases separating them. Germline CDR1 is MNHEY and CDR2 is SMNVEV (reference sequence). The CDR3 protein is CASSPYLGPAEAFF. The CDR3 nucleotides read TGTGCCAGCAGTCCATACCTCGGACCGGCTGAAGCTTTCTTT.